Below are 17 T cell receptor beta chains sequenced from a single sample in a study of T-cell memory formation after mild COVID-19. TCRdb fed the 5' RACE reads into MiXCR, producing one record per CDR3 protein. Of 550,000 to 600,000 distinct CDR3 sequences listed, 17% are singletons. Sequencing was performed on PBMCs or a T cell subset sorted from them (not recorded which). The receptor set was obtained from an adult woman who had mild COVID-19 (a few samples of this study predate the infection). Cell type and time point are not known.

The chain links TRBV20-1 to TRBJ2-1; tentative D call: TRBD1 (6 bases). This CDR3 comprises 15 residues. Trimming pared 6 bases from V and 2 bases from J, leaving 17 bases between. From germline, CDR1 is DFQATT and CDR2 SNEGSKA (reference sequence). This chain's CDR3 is CSAEQGKGAYNEQFF. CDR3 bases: TGCAGTGCAGAGCAGGGGAAAGGGGCCTACAATGAGCAGTTCTTC.

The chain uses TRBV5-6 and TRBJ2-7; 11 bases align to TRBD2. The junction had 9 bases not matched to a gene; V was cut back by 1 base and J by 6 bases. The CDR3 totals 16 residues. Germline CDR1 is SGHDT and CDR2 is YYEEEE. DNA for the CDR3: TGTGCCAGCAGCTTGCTTAGTAGCGGGAGGGTTGTCGAGCAGTACTTC. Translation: CASSLLSSGRVVEQYF. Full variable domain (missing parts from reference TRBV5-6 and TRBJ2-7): DAGVTQSPTHLIKTRGQQVTLRCSPKSGHDTVSWYQQALGQGPQFIFQYYEEEERQRGNFPDRFSGHQFPNYSSELNVNALLLGDSALYLCASSLLSSGRVVEQYFGPGTRLTVT.

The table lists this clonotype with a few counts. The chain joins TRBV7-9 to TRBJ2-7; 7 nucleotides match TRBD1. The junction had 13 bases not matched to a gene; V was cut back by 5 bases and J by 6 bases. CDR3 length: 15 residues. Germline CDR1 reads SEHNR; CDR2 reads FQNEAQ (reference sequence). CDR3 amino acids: CASSPPPTGAVEQYF. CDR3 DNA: TGTGCCAGCAGCCCACCCCCTACAGGGGCGGTCGAGCAGTACTTC.

The CDR3 here is CASSAFGTSGPYEQYF. CDR3 DNA sequence: TGTGCCAGCAGCGCGTTCGGGACTAGCGGTCCCTACGAGCAGTACTTC. The chain employs TRBV5-4 and TRBJ2-7; 11 bases agree with TRBD2. Trimming cost V 4 bases and J 2 bases; bases outside gene matches: 8. The CDR3 runs to 16 residues. Germline loops: CDR1 SGHNT, CDR2 YYREEE (reference sequence).

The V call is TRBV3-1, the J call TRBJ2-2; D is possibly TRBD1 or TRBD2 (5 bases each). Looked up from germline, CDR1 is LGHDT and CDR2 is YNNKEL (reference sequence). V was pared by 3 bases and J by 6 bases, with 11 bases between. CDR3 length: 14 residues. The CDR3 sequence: CASSQGVGPGELFF. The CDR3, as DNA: TGTGCCAGCAGCCAGGGGGTGGGCCCCGGGGAGCTGTTTTTT.

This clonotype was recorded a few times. CDR3 amino acids: CASSLVLAGGQQATDTQYF. CDR3 nucleotides: TGTGCCAGCAGCTTGGTTCTAGCGGGGGGCCAGCAGGCCACAGATACGCAGTATTTT. The gene calls are TRBV5-4 and TRBJ2-3; TRBD2 agrees at 11 bases. This CDR3 region has 19 residues. The V segment lost 0 bases and the J segment 2 bases; nucleotides outside the gene matches: 11. In germline, CDR1 is SGHNT, CDR2 YYREEE (reference sequence).

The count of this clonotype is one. For the CDR3, the DNA is TGCAGTGCTAGAGCCCCAGGACTAGCCCGGCGTCCAGATACGCAGTATTTT. Encoded protein: CSARAPGLARRPDTQYF. V and J are TRBV20-1 and TRBJ2-3; 8 bases align to TRBD2. After removal of 1 base from V and 4 bases from J, the junction contained 13 bases not matched to a gene. This CDR3 comprises 17 residues. CDR1 and CDR2 from the germline V gene are DFQATT and SNEGSKA (reference sequence).

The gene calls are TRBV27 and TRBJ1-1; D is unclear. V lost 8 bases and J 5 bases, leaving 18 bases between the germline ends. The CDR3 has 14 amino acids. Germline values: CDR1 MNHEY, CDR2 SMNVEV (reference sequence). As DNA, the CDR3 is TGTGCCAGCTTTTTATCCGGCGACTGGACTGAAGCTTTCTTT. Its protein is CASFLSGDWTEAFF.

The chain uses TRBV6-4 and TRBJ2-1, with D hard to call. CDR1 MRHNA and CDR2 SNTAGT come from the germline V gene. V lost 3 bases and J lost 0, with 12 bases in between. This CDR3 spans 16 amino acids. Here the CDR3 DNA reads TGTGCCAGCAGTGAATATTACGTTAGCTCCTACAATGAGCAGTTCTTC. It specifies CASSEYYVSSYNEQFF.

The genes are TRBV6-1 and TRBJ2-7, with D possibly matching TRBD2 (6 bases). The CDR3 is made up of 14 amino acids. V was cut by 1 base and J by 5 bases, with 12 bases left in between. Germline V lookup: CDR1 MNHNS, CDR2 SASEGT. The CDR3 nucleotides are TGTGCCAGCAGTGAAGGCGGGGCATGGAACGAGCAGTACTTC. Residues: CASSEGGAWNEQYF.

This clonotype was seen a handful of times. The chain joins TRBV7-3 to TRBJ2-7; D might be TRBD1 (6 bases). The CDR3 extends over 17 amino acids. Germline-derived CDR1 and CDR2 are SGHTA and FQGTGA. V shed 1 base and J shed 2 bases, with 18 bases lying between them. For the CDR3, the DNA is TGTGCCAGCAGCTTAAGTGGGACATCTTCTTCCGCCTACGAGCAGTACTTC. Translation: CASSLSGTSSSAYEQYF.

CDR3 in DNA: TGTGCCAGCAGCTCAGGCGGAACAGGGCCGCAGTATTTT. This encodes CASSSGGTGPQYF. This chain connects TRBV7-3 to TRBJ2-3, with a tentative D call TRBD1 (6 bases). The CDR3 runs to 13 residues. Germline CDR1 reads SGHTA; CDR2 reads FQGTGA. The V end lost 4 bases, the J end lost 10 bases, and 15 bases lay between the germline ends.

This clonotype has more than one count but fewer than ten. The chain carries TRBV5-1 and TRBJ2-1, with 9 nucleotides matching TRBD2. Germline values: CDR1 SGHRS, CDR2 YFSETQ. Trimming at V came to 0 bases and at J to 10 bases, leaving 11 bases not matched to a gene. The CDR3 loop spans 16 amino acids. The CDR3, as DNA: TGCGCCAGCAGCTTGGCCAGCGGGGGGTCCTCTGAGGAGCAGTTCTTC. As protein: CASSLASGGSSEEQFF.

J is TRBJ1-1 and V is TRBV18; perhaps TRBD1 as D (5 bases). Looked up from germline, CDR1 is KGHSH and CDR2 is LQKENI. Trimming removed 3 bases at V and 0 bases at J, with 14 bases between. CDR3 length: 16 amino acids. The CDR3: CASSPGGRGMNTEAFF. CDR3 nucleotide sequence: TGTGCCAGCTCACCTGGGGGACGGGGTATGAACACTGAAGCTTTCTTT.

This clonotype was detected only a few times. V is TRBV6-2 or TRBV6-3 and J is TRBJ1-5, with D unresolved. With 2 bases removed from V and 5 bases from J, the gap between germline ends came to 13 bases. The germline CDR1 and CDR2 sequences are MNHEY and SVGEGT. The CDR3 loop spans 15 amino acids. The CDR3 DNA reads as TGTGCCAGCAGTTACGTCAGCTTGGCCCATCAGCCCCAGCATTTT. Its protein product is CASSYVSLAHQPQHF.

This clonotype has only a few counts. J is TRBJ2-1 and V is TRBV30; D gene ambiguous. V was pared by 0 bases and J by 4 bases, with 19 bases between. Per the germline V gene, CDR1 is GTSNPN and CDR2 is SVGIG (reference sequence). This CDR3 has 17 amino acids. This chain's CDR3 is CAWSVPRTVTFYNEQFF. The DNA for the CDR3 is TGTGCCTGGAGTGTGCCTCGGACGGTCACGTTTTACAATGAGCAGTTCTTC.

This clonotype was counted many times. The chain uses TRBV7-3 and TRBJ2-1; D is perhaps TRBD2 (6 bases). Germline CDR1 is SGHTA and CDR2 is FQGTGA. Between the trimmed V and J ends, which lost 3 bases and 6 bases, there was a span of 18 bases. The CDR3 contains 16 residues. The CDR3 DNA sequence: TGTGCCAGCAGCTTCCCCGGGAGTCCCTCTGGCAATGAGCAGTTCTTC. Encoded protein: CASSFPGSPSGNEQFF.